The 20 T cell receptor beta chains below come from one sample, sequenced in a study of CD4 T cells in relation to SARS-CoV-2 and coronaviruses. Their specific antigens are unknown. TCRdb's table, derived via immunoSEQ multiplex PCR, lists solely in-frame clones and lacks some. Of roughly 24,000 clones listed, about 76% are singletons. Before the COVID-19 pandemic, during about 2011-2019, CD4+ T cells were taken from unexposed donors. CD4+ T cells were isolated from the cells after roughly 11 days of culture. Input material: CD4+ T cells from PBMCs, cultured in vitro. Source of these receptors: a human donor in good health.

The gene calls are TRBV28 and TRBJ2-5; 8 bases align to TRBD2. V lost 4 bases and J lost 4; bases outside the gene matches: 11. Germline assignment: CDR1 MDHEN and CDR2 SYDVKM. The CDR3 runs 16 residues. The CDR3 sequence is CASSSSGSGFRETQYF. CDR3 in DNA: TGTGCCAGCAGTTCCAGCGGGAGTGGGTTCAGAGAGACCCAGTACTTC.

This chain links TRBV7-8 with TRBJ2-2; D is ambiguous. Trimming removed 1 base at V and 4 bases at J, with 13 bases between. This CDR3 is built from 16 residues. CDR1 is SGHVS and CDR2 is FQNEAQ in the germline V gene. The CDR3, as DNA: TGTGCCAGCAGCTTAGGTGCTAGTCGAGTCACCGGGGAGCTGTTTTTT. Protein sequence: CASSLGASRVTGELFF.

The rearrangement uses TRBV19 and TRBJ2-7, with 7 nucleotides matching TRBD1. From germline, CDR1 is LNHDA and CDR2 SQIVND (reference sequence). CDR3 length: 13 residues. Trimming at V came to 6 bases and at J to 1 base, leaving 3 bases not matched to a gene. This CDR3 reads CASSRDSSYEQYF. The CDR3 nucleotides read TGTGCCAGTAGCCGGGACAGTTCCTACGAGCAGTACTTC.

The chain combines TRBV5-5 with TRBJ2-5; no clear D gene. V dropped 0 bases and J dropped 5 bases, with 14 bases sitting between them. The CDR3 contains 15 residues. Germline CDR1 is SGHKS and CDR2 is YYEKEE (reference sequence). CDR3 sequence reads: CASSLEAILRETQYF. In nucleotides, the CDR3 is TGTGCCAGCAGCTTGGAGGCTATTCTCCGGGAGACCCAGTACTTC.

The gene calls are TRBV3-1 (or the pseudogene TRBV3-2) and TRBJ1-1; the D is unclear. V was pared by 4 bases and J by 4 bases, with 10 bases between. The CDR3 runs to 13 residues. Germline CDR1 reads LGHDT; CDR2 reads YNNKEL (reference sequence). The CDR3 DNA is TGTGCCAGCAGCCGAGGAAGGAGCACTGAAGCTTTCTTT. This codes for CASSRGRSTEAFF.

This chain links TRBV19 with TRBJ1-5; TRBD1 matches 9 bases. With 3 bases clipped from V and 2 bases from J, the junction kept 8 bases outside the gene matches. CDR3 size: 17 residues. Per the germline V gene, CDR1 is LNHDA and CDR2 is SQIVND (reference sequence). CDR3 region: CASSIWEGQGGNQPQHF. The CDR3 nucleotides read TGTGCCAGTAGTATTTGGGAGGGACAGGGAGGCAATCAGCCCCAGCATTTT.

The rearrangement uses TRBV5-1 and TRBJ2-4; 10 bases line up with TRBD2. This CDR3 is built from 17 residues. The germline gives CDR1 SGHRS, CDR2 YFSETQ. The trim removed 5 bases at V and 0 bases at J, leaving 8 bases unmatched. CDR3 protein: CASRMALAGPAKNIQYF. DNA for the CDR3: TGCGCCAGCAGGATGGCACTAGCGGGACCAGCCAAAAACATTCAGTACTTC.

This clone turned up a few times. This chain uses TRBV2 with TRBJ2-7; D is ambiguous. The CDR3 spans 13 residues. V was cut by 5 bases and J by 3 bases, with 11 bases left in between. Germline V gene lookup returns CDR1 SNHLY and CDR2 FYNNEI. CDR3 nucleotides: TGTGCCAGCAGTTCCGGACGCCTCTACGAGCAGTACTTC. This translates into CASSSGRLYEQYF.

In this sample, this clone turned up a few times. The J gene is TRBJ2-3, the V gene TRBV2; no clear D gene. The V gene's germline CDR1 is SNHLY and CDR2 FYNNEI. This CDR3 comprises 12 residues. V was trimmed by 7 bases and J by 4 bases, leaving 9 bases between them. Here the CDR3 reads CASTLGADTQYF. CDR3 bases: TGTGCCAGCACCCTCGGAGCAGATACGCAGTATTTT.

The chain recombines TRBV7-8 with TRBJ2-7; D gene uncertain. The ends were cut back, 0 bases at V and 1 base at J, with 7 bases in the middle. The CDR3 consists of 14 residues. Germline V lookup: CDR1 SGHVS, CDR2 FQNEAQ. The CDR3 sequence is CASSLASSSYEQYF. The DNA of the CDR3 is TGTGCCAGCAGCTTAGCATCGAGTTCCTACGAGCAGTACTTC.

DNA for the CDR3: TGCGCCAGCAGCTTGGAAGTAGGGACAAACGGACAGTACTTC. It codes for CASSLEVGTNGQYF. This chain uses TRBV5-1 with TRBJ2-7; D may be TRBD1 (6 bases). CDR3 size: 14 residues. V gave up 0 bases and J gave up 10 bases, with 17 bases separating them. The V gene's germline CDR1 is SGHRS and CDR2 YFSETQ. Drawing the rest from reference TRBV5-1 and TRBJ2-7, the complete variable domain is KAGVTQTPRYLIKTRGQQVTLSCSPISGHRSVSWYQQTPGQGLQFLFEYFSETQRNKGNFPGRFSGRQFSNSRSEMNVSTLELGDSALYLCASSLEVGTNGQYFGPGTRLTVT.

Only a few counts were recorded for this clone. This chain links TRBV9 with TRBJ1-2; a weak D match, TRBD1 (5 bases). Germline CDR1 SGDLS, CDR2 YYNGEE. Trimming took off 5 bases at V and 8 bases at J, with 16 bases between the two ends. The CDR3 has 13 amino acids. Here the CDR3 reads CASSNQGIGGYTF. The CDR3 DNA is TGTGCCAGCAGTAACCAGGGAATTGGGGGCTACACCTTC.

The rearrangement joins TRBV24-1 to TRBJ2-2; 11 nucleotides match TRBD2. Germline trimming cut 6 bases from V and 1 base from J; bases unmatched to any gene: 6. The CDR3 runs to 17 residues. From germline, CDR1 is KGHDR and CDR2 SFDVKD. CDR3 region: CATSQLAGALNTGELFF. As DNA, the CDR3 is TGTGCCACCAGTCAACTAGCGGGAGCATTGAACACCGGGGAGCTGTTTTTT.

The CDR3 protein is CASSFREAKNIQYF. CDR3 nucleotides: TGTGCCAGCAGCTTCAGGGAGGCCAAAAACATTCAGTACTTC. V is TRBV7-8 and J is TRBJ2-4; D is possibly TRBD1 or TRBD2 (5 bases each). Germline CDR1 reads SGHVS; CDR2 reads FQNEAQ. The CDR3 is made up of 14 amino acids. V lost 3 bases, J lost 1 base, and 7 bases lay in between. Using reference TRBV7-8 and TRBJ2-4 for the parts outside the CDR3, the full variable domain is GAGVSQSPRYKVAKRGQDVALRCDPISGHVSLFWYQQALGQGPEFLTYFQNEAQLDKSGLPSDRFFAERPEGSVSTLKIQRTQQEDSAVYLCASSFREAKNIQYFGAGTRLSVL.

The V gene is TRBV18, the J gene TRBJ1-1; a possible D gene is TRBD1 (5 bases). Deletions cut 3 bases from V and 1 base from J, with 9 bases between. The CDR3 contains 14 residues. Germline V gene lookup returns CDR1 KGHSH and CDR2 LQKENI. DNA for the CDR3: TGTGCCAGCTCACCTTCCGGGGCGAACACTGAAGCTTTCTTT. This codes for CASSPSGANTEAFF.

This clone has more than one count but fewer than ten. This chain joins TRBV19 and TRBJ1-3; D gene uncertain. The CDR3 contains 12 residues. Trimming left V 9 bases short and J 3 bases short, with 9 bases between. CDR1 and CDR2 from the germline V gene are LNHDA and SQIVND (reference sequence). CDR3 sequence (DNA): TGTGCCAGGCGGAGGGATGGAAACACCATATATTTT. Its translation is CARRRDGNTIYF. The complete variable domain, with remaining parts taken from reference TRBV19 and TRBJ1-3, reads DGGITQSPKYLFRKEGQNVTLSCEQNLNHDAMYWYRQDPGQGLRLIYYSQIVNDFQKGDIAEGYSVSREKKESFPLTVTSAQKNPTAFYLCARRRDGNTIYFGEGSWLTVV.

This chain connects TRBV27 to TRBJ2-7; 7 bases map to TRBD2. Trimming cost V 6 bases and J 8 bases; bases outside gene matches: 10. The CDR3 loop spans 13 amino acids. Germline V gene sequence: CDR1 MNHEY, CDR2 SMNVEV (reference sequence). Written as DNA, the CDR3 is TGTGCCAGCAGACCGGGGGGACCCTCCCAGCAGTACTTC. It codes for CASRPGGPSQQYF.

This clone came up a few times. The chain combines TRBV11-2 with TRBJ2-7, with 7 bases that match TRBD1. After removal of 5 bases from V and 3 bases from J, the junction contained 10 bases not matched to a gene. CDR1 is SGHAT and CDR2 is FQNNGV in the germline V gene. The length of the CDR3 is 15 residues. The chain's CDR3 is CASSPRLGTDYEQYF. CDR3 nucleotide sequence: TGTGCCAGCAGCCCGAGACTGGGGACAGACTACGAGCAGTACTTC.

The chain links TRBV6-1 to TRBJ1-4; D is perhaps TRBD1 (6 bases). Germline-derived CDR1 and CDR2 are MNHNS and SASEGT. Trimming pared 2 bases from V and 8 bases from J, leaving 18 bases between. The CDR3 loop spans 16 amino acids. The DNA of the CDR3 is TGTGCCAGCAGTGAATTACCTGACAGCCAGGGGGAAAAACTGTTTTTT. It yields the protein CASSELPDSQGEKLFF.

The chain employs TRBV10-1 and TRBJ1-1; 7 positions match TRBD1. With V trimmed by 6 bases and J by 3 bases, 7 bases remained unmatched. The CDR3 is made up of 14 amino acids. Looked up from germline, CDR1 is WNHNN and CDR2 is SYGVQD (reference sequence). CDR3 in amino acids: CASRDDRAHTEAFF. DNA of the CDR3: TGCGCCAGCAGAGATGACAGGGCGCACACTGAAGCTTTCTTT.